Given below is one T cell receptor (beta chain) in context. Antigen: not known. This entry comes from a study of cytomegalovirus exposure and HLA in healthy donors. Study observations and caveats: Among immune exposure information, only CMV serostatus was available. Most subjects had HLA-A and HLA-B alleles reportedly predicted accurately by TCR beta sequences. Per published reports, the classifier diagnosed cytomegalovirus status with high specificity and sensitivity. The study designated 164 TCR beta chains cytomegalovirus-associated.

PCR involved 60 Vbeta and 13 Jbeta primers. Clones were read by immunoSEQ multiplex PCR, and TCRdb kept only the in-frame ones, dropping some. The sample contains more than 100,000 clones, approximately 80% of which appear only once. Trimming took off 5 bases at V and 4 bases at J, with 7 bases between the two ends. This CDR3 has 12 residues. Germline V gene data show CDR1 as MNHNY and CDR2 as SVGAGI (reference sequence). The chain joins TRBV6-6 to TRBJ2-3; tentatively, D is TRBD1 (5 bases). The receptor was isolated from a man aged 50 to 60 in good health and CMV-seronegative. Sequencing used PBMCs. The CDR3 loop reads CASSTQADTQYF. DNA for the CDR3: TGTGCCAGCAGTACACAGGCAGATACGCAGTATTTT.